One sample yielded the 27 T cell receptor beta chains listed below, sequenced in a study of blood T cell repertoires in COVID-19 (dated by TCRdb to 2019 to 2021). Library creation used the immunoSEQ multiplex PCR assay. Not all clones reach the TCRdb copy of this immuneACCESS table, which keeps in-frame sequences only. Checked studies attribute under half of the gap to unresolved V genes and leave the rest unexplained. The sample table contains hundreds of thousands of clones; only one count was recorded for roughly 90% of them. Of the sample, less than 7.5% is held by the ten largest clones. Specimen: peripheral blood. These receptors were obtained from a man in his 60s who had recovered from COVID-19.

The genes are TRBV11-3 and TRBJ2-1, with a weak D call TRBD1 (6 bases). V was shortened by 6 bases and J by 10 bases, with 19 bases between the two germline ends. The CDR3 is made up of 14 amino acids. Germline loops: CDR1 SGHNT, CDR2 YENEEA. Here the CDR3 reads CASSGGGGLMEQFF. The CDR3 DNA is TGTGCCAGCAGTGGGGGCGGCGGCTTAATGGAGCAGTTCTTC.

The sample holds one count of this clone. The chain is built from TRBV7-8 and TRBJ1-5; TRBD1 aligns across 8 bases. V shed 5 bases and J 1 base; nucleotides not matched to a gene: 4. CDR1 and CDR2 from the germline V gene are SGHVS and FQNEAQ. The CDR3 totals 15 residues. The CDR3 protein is CASSAGQGSNQPQHF. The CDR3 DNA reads TGTGCCAGCAGCGCCGGACAGGGAAGCAATCAGCCCCAGCATTTT.

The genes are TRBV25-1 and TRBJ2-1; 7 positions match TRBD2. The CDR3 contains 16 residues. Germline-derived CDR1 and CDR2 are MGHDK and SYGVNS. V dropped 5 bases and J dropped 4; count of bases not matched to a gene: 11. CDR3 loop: CASSSTPGGRYNEQFF. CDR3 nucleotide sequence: TGTGCCAGCAGTTCGACGCCGGGGGGAAGGTACAATGAGCAGTTCTTC.

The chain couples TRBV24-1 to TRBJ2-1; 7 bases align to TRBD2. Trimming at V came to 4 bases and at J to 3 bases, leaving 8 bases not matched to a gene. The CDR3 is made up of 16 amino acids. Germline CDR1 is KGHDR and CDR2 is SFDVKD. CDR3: CATSDPGTNLYNEQFF. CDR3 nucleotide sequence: TGTGCCACCAGTGACCCCGGGACTAATCTCTACAATGAGCAGTTCTTC.

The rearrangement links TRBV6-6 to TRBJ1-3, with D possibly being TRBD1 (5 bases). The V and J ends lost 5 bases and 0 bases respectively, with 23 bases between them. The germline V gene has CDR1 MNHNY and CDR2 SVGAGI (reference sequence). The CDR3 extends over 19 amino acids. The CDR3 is CASSGSPWTPTLSGNTIYF. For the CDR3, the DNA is TGTGCCAGCAGTGGATCACCTTGGACACCGACTCTCTCTGGAAACACCATATATTTT.

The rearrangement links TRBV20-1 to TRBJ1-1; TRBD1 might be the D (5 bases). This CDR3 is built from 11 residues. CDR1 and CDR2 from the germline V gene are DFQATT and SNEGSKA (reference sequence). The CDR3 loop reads CRGGRGTEAFF. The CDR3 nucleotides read TGCAGGGGAGGGCGGGGGACTGAAGCTTTCTTT.

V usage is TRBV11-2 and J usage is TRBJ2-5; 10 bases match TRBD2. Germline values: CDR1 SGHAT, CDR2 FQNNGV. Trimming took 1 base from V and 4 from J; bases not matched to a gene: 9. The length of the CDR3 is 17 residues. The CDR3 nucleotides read TGTGCCAGCAGCTTAGGGCTAGCGGGAGCGGGGCCAGAGACCCAGTACTTC. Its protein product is CASSLGLAGAGPETQYF. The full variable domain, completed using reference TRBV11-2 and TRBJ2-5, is EAGVAQSPRYKIIEKRQSVAFWCNPISGHATLYWYQQILGQGPKLLIQFQNNGVVDDSQLPKDRFSAERLKGVDSTLKIQPAKLEDSAVYLCASSLGLAGAGPETQYFGPGTRLLVL.

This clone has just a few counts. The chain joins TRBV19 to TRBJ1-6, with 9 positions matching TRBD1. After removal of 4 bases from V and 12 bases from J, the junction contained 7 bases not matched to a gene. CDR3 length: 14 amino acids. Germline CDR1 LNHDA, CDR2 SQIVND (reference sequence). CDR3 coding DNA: TGTGCCAGTAGTACGAACAGGGGGCCTCTACCCCTCCACTTT. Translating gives CASSTNRGPLPLHF. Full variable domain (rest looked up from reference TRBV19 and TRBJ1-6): DGGITQSPKYLFRKEGQNVTLSCEQNLNHDAMYWYRQDPGQGLRLIYYSQIVNDFQKGDIAEGYSVSREKKESFPLTVTSAQKNPTAFYLCASSTNRGPLPLHFGNGTRLTVT.

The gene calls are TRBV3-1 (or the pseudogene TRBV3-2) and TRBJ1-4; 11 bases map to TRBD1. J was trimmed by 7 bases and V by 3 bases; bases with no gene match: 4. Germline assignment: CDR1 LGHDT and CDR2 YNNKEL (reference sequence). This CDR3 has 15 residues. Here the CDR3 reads CASSQPGTGGEKLFF. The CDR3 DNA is TGTGCCAGCAGCCAGCCCGGGACAGGGGGTGAAAAACTGTTTTTT.

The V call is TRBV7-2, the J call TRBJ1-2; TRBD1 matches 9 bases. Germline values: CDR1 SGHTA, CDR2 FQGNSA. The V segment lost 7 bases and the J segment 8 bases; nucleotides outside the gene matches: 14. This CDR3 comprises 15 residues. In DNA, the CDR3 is TGTGCCAGCAACAGAATGAGTACAGGGGGCGACGGCTACACCTTC. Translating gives CASNRMSTGGDGYTF.

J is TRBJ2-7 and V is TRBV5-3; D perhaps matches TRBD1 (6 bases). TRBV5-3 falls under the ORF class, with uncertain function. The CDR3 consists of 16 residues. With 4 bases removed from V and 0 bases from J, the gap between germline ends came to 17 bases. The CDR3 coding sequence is TGTGCCAGAAGCCCTCCACCCACAGGGCACTCCTACGAGCAGTACTTC. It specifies CARSPPPTGHSYEQYF.

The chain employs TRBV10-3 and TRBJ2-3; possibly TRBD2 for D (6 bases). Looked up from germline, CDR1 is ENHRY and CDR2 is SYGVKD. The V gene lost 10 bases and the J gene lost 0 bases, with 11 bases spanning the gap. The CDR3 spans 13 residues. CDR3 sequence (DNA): TGTGCCAGCGGGATGATGAGCACAGATACGCAGTATTTT. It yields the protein CASGMMSTDTQYF.

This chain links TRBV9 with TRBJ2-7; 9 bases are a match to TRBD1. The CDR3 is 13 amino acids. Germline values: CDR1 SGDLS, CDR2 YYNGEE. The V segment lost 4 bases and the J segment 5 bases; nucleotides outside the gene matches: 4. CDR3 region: CASSSTGGNEQYF. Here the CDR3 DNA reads TGTGCCAGCAGCTCCACAGGGGGCAACGAGCAGTACTTC.

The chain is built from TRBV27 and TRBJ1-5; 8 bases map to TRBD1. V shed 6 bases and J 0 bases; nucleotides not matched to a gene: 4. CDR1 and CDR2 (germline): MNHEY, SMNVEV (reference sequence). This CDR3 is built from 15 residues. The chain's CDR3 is CASRDDRGSNQPQHF. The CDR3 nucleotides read TGTGCCAGCAGGGATGACAGGGGTAGCAATCAGCCCCAGCATTTT.

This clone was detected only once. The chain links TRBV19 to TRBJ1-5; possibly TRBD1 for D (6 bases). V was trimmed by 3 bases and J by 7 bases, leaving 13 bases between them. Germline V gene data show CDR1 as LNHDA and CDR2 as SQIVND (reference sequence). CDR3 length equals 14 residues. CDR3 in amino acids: CASSIPGGRQPQHF. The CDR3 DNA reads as TGTGCCAGTAGTATCCCCGGGGGGCGGCAGCCCCAGCATTTT.

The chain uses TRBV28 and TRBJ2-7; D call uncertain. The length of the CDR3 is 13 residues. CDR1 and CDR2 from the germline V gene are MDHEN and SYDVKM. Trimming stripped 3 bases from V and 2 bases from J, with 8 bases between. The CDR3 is CASSFSTPYEQYF. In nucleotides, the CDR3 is TGTGCCAGCAGTTTTTCCACTCCCTACGAGCAGTACTTC.

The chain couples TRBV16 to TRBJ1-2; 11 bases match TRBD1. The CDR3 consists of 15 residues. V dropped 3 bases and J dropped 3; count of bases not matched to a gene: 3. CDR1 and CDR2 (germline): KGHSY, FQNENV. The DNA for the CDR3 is TGTGCCAGCAGCCAGGGACAGGGGGGCTACTATGGCTACACCTTC. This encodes CASSQGQGGYYGYTF.

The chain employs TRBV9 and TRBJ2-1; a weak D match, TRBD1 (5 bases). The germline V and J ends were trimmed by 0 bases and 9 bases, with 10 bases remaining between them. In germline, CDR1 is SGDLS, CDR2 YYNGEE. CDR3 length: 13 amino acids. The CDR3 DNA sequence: TGTGCCAGCAGCGTAGGGCAGGGTACTGAGCAGTTCTTC. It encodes CASSVGQGTEQFF.

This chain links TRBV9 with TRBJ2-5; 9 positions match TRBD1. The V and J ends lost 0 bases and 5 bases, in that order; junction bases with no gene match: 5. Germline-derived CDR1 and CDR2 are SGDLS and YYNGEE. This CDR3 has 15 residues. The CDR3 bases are TGTGCCAGCAGCGTAGCCGGGACAGGGTTGGAGACCCAGTACTTC. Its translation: CASSVAGTGLETQYF.

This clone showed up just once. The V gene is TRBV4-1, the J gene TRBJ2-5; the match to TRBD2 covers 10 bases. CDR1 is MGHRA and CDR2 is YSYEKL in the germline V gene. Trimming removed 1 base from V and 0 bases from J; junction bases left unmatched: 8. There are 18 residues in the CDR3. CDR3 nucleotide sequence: TGCGCCAGCAGCCAAGCGAATAGCGGGAGGACGTACCAAGAGACCCAGTACTTC. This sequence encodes CASSQANSGRTYQETQYF.

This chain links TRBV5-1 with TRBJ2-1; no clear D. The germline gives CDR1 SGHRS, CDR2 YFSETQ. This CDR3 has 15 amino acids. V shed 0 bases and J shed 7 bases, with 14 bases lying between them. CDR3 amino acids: CASSLEIWAPNEQFF. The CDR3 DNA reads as TGCGCCAGCAGCTTGGAAATCTGGGCTCCAAATGAGCAGTTCTTC.

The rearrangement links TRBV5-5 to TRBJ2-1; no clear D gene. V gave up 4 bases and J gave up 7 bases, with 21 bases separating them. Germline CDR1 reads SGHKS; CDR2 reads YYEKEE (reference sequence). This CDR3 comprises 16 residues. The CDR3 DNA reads TGTGCCAGCAGCCGCAATGTTGAGATTCCCATTAATGAGCAGTTCTTC. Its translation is CASSRNVEIPINEQFF. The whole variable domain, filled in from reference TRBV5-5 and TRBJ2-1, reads DAGVTQSPTHLIKTRGQQVTLRCSPISGHKSVSWYQQVLGQGPQFIFQYYEKEERGRGNFPDRFSARQFPNYSSELNVNALLLGDSALYLCASSRNVEIPINEQFFGPGTRLTVL.

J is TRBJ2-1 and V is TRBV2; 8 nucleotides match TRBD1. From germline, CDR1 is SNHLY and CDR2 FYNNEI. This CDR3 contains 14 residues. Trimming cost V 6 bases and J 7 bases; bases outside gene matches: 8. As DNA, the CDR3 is TGTGCCAGCAGGGACAGGGTGAGGCATAATGAGCAGTTCTTC. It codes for CASRDRVRHNEQFF. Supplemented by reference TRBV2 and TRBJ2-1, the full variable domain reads EPEVTQTPSHQVTQMGQEVILRCVPISNHLYFYWYRQILGQKVEFLVSFYNNEISEKSEIFDDQFSVERPDGSNFTLKIRSTKLEDSAMYFCASRDRVRHNEQFFGPGTRLTVL.

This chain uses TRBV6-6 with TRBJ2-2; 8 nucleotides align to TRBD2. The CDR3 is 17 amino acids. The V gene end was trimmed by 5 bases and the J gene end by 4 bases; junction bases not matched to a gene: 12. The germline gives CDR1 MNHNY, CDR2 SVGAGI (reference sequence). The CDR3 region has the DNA TGTGCCAGCAGTCTATTTTCAGCGGGGGCGATCACCGGGGAGCTGTTTTTT. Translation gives CASSLFSAGAITGELFF.

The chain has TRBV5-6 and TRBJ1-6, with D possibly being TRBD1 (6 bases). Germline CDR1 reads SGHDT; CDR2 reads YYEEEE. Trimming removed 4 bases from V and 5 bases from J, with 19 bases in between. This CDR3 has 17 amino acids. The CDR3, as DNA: TGTGCCAGCAGCATTACCCAGGGGAGAAGCGATAATTCACCCCTCCACTTT. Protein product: CASSITQGRSDNSPLHF.

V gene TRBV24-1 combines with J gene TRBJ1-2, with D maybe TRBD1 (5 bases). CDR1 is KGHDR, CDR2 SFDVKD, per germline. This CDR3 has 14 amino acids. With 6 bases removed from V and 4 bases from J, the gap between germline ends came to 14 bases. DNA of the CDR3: TGTGCCACCAGTCGGGACGGCGGGAGCTATGGCTACACCTTC. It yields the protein CATSRDGGSYGYTF.

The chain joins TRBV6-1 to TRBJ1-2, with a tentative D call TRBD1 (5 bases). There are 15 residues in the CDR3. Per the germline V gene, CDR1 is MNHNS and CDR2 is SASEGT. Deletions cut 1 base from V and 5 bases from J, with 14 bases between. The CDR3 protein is CASSEVPGRQYGYTF. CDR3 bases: TGTGCCAGCAGTGAAGTACCAGGGAGGCAGTATGGCTACACCTTC.